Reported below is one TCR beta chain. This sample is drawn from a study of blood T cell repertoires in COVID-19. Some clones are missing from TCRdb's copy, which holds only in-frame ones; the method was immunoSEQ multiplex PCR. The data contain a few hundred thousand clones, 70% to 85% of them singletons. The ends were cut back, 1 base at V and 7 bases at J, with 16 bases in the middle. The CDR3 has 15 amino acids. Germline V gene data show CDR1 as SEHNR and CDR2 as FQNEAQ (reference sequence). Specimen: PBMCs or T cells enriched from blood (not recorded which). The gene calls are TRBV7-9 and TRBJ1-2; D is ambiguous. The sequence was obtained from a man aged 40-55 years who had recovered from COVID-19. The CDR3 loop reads CASSLDREVAPGYTF. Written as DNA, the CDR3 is TGTGCCAGCAGCTTAGACCGTGAGGTAGCTCCTGGCTACACCTTC.